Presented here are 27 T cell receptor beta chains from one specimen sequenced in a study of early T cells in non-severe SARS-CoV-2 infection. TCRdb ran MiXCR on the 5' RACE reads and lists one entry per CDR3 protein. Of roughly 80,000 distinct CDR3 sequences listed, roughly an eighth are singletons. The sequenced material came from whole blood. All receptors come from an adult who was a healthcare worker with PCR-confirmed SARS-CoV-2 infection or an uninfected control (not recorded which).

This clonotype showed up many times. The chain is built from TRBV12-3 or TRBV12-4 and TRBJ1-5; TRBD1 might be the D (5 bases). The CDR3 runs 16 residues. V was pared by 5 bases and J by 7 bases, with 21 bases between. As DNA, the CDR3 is TGTGCCAGCAGTCCCGGTGGGGGGGATCGTAGGCAGCCCCAGCATTTT. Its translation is CASSPGGGDRRQPQHF.

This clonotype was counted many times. The DNA for the CDR3 is TGTGCCAGCACCCCAGGGTTTCAAGGCTACACCTTC. Protein product: CASTPGFQGYTF. The chain carries TRBV6-1 and TRBJ1-2; D is possibly TRBD1 (5 bases). The germline V and J ends were trimmed by 7 bases and 8 bases, with 14 bases remaining between them. The CDR3 covers 12 residues. Germline V lookup: CDR1 MNHNS, CDR2 SASEGT.

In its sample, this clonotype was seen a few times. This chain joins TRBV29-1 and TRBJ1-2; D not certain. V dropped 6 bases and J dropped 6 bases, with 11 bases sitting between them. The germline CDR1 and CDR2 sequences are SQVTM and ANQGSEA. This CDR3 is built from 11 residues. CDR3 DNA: TGCAGCGTCCGCCTGGAGAATGGCTACACCTTC. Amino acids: CSVRLENGYTF.

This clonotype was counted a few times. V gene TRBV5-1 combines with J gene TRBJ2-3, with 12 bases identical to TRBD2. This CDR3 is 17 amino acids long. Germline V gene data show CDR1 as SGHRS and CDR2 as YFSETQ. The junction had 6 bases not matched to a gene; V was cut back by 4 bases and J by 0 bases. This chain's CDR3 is CASSATSGGTSTDTQYF. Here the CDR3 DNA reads TGCGCCAGCAGCGCGACTAGCGGGGGTACCAGCACAGATACGCAGTATTTT.

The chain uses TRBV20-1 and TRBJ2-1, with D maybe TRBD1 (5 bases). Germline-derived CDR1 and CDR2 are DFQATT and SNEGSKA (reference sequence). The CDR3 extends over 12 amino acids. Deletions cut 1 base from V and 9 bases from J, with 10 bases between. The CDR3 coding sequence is TGCAGTGCTAGAGGGGGCCCCGGTGAGCAGTTCTTC. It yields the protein CSARGGPGEQFF.

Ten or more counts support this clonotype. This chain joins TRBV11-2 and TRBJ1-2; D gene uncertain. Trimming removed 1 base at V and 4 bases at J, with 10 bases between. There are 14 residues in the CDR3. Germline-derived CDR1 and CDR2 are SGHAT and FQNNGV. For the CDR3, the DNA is TGTGCCAGCAGCTTAGCCGGGGAAGGCTATGGCTACACCTTC. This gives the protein CASSLAGEGYGYTF.

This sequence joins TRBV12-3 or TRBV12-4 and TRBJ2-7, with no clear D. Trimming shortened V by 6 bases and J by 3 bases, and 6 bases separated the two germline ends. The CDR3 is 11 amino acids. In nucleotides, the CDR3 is TGTGCCAGCAGCCCCCGCTACGAGCAGTACTTC. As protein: CASSPRYEQYF.

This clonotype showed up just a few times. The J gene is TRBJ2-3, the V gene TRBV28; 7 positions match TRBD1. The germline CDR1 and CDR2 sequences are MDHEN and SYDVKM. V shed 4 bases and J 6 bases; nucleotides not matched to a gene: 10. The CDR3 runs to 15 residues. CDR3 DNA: TGTGCCAGCAGTTCCCCGACAGGGTGGAGCGATACGCAGTATTTT. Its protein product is CASSSPTGWSDTQYF.

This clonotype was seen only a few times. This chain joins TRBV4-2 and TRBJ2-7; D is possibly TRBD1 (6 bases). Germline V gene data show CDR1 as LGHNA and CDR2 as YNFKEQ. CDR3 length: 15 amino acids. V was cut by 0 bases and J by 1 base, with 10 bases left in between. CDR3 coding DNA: TGTGCCAGCAGCCAAGATCAGGGGCGGTCCTACGAGCAGTACTTC. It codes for CASSQDQGRSYEQYF.

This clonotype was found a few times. The CDR3 coding sequence is TGTGCCAGCGGAGGACTAGCGGGAGCGATAGATACGCAGTATTTT. It yields the protein CASGGLAGAIDTQYF. The rearrangement joins TRBV14 to TRBJ2-3; 13 bases fit TRBD2. The CDR3 consists of 15 residues. V shed 8 bases and J 5 bases; nucleotides not matched to a gene: 7. Germline CDR1 SGHDN, CDR2 FVKESK.

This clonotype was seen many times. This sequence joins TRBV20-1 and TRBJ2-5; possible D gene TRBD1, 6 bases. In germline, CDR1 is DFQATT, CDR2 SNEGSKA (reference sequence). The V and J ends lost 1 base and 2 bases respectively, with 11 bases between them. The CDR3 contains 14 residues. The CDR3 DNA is TGCAGTGCTAGAGTAGGACAGCCACAAGAGACCCAGTACTTC. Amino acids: CSARVGQPQETQYF.

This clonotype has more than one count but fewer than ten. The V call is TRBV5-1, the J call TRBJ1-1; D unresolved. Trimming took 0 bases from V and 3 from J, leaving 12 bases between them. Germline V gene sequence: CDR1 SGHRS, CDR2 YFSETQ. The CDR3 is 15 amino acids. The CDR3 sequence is CASSLGRGVDTEAFF. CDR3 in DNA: TGCGCCAGCAGCTTGGGTCGGGGAGTGGACACTGAAGCTTTCTTT. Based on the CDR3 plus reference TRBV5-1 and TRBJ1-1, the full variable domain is KAGVTQTPRYLIKTRGQQVTLSCSPISGHRSVSWYQQTPGQGLQFLFEYFSETQRNKGNFPGRFSGRQFSNSRSEMNVSTLELGDSALYLCASSLGRGVDTEAFFGQGTRLTVV.

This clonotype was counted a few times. The CDR3 reads CSARRGGASGAQYF. In DNA form, the CDR3 reads TGCAGTGCCCGACGGGGGGGGGCATCTGGGGCCCAGTACTTC. The rearrangement links TRBV20-1 to TRBJ2-5; 8 bases are shared with TRBD2. Germline V CDR1 and CDR2: DFQATT, SNEGSKA (reference sequence). The CDR3 is 14 residues long. The V segment lost 6 bases and the J segment 9 bases; nucleotides outside the gene matches: 15.

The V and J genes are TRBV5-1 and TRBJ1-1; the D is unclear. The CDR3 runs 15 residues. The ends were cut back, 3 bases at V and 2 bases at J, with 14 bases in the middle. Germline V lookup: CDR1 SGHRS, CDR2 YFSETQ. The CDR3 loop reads CASSSSTGRNTEAFF. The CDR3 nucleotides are TGCGCCAGCAGCTCCTCGACTGGAAGAAACACTGAAGCTTTCTTT.

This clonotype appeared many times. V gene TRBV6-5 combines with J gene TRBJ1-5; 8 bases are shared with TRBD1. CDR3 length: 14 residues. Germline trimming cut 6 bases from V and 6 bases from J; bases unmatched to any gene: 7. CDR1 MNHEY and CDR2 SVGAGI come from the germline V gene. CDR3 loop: CASSPDRGGQPQHF. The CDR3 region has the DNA TGTGCCAGCAGCCCCGACAGGGGCGGTCAGCCCCAGCATTTT.

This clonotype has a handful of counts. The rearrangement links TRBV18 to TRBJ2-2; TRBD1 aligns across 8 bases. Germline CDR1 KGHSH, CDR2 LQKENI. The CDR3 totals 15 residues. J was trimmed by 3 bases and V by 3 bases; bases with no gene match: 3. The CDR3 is CASSPRTGYTGELFF. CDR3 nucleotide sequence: TGTGCCAGCTCACCGAGGACAGGGTACACCGGGGAGCTGTTTTTT. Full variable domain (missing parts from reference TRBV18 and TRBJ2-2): NAGVMQNPRHLVRRRGQEARLRCSPMKGHSHVYWYRQLPEEGLKFMVYLQKENIIDESGMPKERFSAEFPKEGPSILRIQQVVRGDSAAYFCASSPRTGYTGELFFGEGSRLTVL.

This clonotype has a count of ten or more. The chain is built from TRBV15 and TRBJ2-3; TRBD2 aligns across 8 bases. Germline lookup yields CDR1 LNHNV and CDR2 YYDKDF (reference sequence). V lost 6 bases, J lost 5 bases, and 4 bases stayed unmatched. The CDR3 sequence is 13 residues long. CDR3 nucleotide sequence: TGTGCCACCAGAGCGCTAGCGGGAGATACGCAGTATTTT. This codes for CATRALAGDTQYF.

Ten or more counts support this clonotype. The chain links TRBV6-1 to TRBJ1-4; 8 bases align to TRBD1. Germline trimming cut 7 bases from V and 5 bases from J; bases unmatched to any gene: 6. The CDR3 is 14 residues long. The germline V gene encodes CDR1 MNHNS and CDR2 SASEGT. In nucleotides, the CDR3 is TGTGCCAGCACTATGGGACAGGAAAATGAAAAACTGTTTTTT. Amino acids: CASTMGQENEKLFF.

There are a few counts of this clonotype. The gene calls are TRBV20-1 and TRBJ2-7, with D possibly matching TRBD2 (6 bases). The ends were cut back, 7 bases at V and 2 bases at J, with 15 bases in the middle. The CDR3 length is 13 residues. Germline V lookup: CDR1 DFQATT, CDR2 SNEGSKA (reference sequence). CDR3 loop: CSGRGGRTYEQYF. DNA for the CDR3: TGCAGTGGCCGGGGAGGCCGGACCTACGAGCAGTACTTC.

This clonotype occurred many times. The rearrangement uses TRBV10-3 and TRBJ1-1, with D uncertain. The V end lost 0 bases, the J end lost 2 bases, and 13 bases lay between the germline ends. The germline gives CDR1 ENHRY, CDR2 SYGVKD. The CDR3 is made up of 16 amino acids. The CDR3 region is CAISESGTSSNTEAFF. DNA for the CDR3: TGTGCCATCAGTGAGTCAGGAACATCGAGTAACACTGAAGCTTTCTTT.

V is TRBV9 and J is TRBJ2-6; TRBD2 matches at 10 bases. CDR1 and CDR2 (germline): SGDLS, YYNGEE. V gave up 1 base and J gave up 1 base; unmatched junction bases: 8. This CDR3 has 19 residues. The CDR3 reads CASSVSSGSPVSGANVLTF. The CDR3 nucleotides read TGTGCCAGCAGCGTATCTAGCGGGAGTCCGGTATCTGGGGCCAACGTCCTGACTTTC.

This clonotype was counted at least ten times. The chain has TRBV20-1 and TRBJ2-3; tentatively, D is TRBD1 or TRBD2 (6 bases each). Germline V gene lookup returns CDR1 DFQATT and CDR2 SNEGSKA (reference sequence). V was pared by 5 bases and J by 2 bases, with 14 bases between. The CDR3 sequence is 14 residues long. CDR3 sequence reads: CSAPAGGNTDTQYF. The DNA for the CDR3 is TGCAGTGCTCCAGCCGGGGGCAACACAGATACGCAGTATTTT.

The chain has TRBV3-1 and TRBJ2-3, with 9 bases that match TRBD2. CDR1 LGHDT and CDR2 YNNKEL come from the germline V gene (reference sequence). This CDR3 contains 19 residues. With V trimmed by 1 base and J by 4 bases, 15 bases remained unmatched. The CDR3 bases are TGTGCCAGCAGCCAAGCAAGAGGGACTAGCTCCGGAGGCGCAGATACGCAGTATTTT. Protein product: CASSQARGTSSGGADTQYF.

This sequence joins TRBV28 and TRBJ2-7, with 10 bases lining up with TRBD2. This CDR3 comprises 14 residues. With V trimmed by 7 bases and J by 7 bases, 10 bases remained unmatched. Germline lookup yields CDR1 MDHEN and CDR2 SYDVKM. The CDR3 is CASISSGGHGEQYF. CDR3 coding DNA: TGTGCCAGCATCTCTAGCGGGGGTCACGGGGAGCAGTACTTC.

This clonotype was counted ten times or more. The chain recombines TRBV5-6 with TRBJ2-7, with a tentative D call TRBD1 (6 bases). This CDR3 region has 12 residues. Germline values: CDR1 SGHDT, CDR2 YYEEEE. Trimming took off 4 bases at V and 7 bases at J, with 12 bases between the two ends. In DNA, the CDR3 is TGTGCCAGCAGCGCGGACAGACGGGAGCAGTACTTC. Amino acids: CASSADRREQYF.

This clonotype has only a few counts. CDR3 DNA sequence: TGTGCCAGCAGCCAAGTGAAAGGAGGGGGCACAGATACGCAGTATTTT. It encodes CASSQVKGGGTDTQYF. This chain links TRBV3-1 with TRBJ2-3; D possibly corresponds to TRBD2 (6 bases). Trimming stripped 1 base from V and 1 base from J, with 12 bases between. The CDR3 sequence is 16 residues long. Germline-derived CDR1 and CDR2 are LGHDT and YNNKEL (reference sequence).

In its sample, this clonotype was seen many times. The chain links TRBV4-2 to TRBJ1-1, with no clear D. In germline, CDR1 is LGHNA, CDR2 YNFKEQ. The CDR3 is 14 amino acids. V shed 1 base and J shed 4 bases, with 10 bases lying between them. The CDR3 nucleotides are TGTGCCAGCAGCCAAGGGACTGGGGTCACTGAAGCTTTCTTT. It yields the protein CASSQGTGVTEAFF.